The rows below give T cell receptor beta chains drawn from one sample of a study of cytomegalovirus exposure and HLA in healthy donors. Only in-frame clones appear in the TCRdb table, and some are missing; sequencing was by immunoSEQ multiplex PCR. The sample includes under 170,000 clones, roughly 83% of them seen just once. Sample: PBMCs. The receptors derive from a human donor in good health. The CDR3 runs from the conserved cysteine through the conserved F or W. The order of the fields is J gene, D gene, V gene, clone size, CDR3 protein, CDR3 DNA. D genes are given only for firm matches. Clone sizes are given selectively: once, few, many, or a class where the clone is expanded.

TRBJ1-2 NA TRBV19 NA CASSIENSKYGYTF TGTGCCAGTAGTATAGAAAACAGCAAATATGGCTACACCTTC
TRBJ1-1 TRBD1 TRBV5-6 NA CASSLAQGAPEAFF TGTGCCAGCAGCTTGGCTCAGGGGGCACCTGAAGCTTTCTTT
TRBJ2-4 TRBD1 TRBV19 NA CASSIARGAKNIQYF TGTGCCAGTAGTATTGCCAGGGGGGCCAAAAACATTCAGTACTTC
TRBJ1-1 TRBD1 TRBV4-1 NA CASSQGARTEAFF TGCGCCAGCAGTCAGGGGGCGCGTACTGAAGCTTTCTTT
TRBJ1-3 NA TRBV5-6 few CASSFKSREVPGNTIYF TGTGCCAGCAGCTTCAAGTCCCGTGAGGTTCCGGGAAACACCATATATTTT
TRBJ1-6 NA TRBV19 few CASSGQGINNSPLHF TGTGCCAGTAGTGGGCAGGGGATCAATAATTCACCCCTCCACTTT
TRBJ1-3 TRBD1 TRBV5-1 NA CASSSTGTDHGNTIYF TGCGCCAGCAGCTCGACCGGGACAGACCATGGAAACACCATATATTTT
TRBJ1-3 NA TRBV6-5 NA CASSPLADGNTIYF TGTGCCAGCAGTCCTCTAGCGGATGGAAACACCATATATTTT
TRBJ2-5 NA TRBV25-1 NA CASSGATWETQYF TGTGCCAGCAGTGGGGCTACTTGGGAGACCCAGTACTTC
TRBJ2-3 NA TRBV5-1 NA CASSPLAEDTQYF TGCGCCAGCAGCCCCTTAGCAGAAGATACGCAGTATTTT
TRBJ1-2 NA TRBV30 NA CAWSDRESSGYTF TGTGCCTGGAGTGACAGGGAATCATCTGGCTACACCTTC
TRBJ2-7 NA TRBV19 NA CASSPGQSPGAYEQYF TGTGCCAGTAGTCCCGGACAGAGCCCAGGCGCCTACGAGCAGTACTTC
TRBJ2-1 TRBD2 TRBV4-2 NA CASSQGGLAGRSYNEQFF TGTGCCAGCAGCCAGGGAGGACTAGCGGGGCGCTCCTACAATGAGCAGTTCTTC
TRBJ2-5 NA TRBV5-1 NA CASSLGADLETQYF TGCGCCAGCAGCTTAGGAGCGGACTTAGAGACCCAGTACTTC
TRBJ1-1 TRBD1 TRBV10-3 few CAIRGQGAGEAFF TGTGCCATCAGAGGACAGGGGGCTGGTGAAGCTTTCTTT
TRBJ2-2 TRBD1 TRBV5-1 NA CASSLDGQGGSGELFF TGCGCCAGCAGCTTGGATGGACAGGGTGGGTCCGGGGAGCTGTTTTTT
TRBJ2-7 NA TRBV4-1 once CASSQGPGASYEQYF TGCGCCAGCAGCCAAGGTCCCGGAGCATCCTACGAGCAGTACTTC
TRBJ2-1 TRBD2 TRBV9 NA CASSVSTSGLYNEQFF TGTGCCAGCAGCGTTTCGACTAGCGGATTATACAATGAGCAGTTCTTC
TRBJ1-4 TRBD1 TRBV19 NA CASSVDRNPGNEKLFF TGTGCCAGTAGTGTGGACAGGAACCCTGGGAATGAAAAACTGTTTTTT
TRBJ2-7 NA TRBV5-1 NA CASSISPKGPPGNEQYF TGCGCCAGCAGCATTTCTCCTAAGGGGCCGCCTGGGAACGAGCAGTACTTC
TRBJ1-2 TRBD1 TRBV7-9 NA CASSPEVWDRRPLNYGYTF TGTGCCAGCAGTCCTGAAGTGTGGGACAGAAGGCCTCTCAACTATGGCTACACCTTC
TRBJ1-2 TRBD1 TRBV30 NA CAWAPARDRGYTF TGTGCCTGGGCCCCCGCCCGGGACAGGGGCTACACCTTC
TRBJ1-5 NA TRBV4-1 NA CASSQDPPPLRGTPNQPQHF TGCGCCAGCAGCCAAGATCCACCCCCCCTGCGAGGGACTCCGAATCAGCCCCAGCATTTT
TRBJ2-7 NA TRBV18 NA CASSPPTSYEQYF TGTGCCAGCTCACCTCCCACTAGTTACGAGCAGTACTTC
TRBJ2-2 TRBD1 TRBV25-1 NA CASSEYPGTGFGELFF TGTGCCAGCAGTGAATACCCCGGGACAGGGTTCGGGGAGCTGTTTTTT
TRBJ2-1 NA TRBV7-8 NA CASSLGRASSYNEQFF TGTGCCAGCAGCTTAGGCAGGGCAAGCTCCTACAATGAGCAGTTCTTC